This is a list of T cell receptor beta chains from one sample in a study of T cells after yellow fever vaccination. From the 5' RACE reads, TCRdb called clonotypes with MiXCR, one entry per CDR3 protein. The profile covers 150,000 or so distinct CDR3 sequences, with 9.3% appearing a single time and approximately 39% taken by the ten largest. The sample was CD8+ T cells sorted from PBMCs, taken 45 days after the yellow fever booster vaccination. The receptor source for this set is a man younger than 30 who received the YFV17D yellow fever vaccine. The CDR3 runs from the conserved cysteine through the conserved F or W. The D gene is left open where the match is weak. Expanded clones get a size class; other rows say once, few or many, or leave the size out.

j_call | d_call | clone_size | v_call | cdr3_nt | cdr3_aa
TRBJ2-3 | TRBD1 | many | TRBV4-1 | TGCGCCAGCGCAAAGGGACAGGGGGTTGATACGCAGTATTTT | CASAKGQGVDTQYF
TRBJ2-1 | . | . | TRBV19 | TGTGCCAGTTGTATTGGGGGGAATGAGCAGTTCTTC | CASCIGGNEQFF
TRBJ1-6 | . | few | TRBV4-1 | TGCGCCAGCAGCCAAGCTGGCTTTTCACCCCTCCACTTT | CASSQAGFSPLHF
TRBJ1-1 | . | . | TRBV20-1 | TGCAGTGCGGCAGGGTTCGAAAGACCTGAAGCTTTCTTT | CSAAGFERPEAFF
TRBJ2-1 | TRBD2 | few | TRBV20-1 | TGCAGTGCTAGGGCGCTAGCGGGGGGCCCGTGGAATGAGCAGTTCTTC | CSARALAGGPWNEQFF
TRBJ1-5 | . | few | TRBV5-8 | TGTGCCAGCAGTCGGGGGGCTAATCAGCCCCAGCATTTT | CASSRGANQPQHF
TRBJ1-6 | TRBD1 | few | TRBV7-9 | TGTGCCAGCAGCCACTCCGGACAGGGGAGCGGCTCACCCCTCCACTTT | CASSHSGQGSGSPLHF
TRBJ2-5 | . | . | TRBV6-5 | TGTGCCAGCAGACAAGGGGGGGGGCTCCAAGAGACCCAGTACTTC | CASRQGGGLQETQYF
TRBJ1-3 | . | few | TRBV3-1 | TGTGCCAGCAGCCAACGGGGTTTTAGCTCTGGAAACACCATATATTTT | CASSQRGFSSGNTIYF
TRBJ2-7 | . | few | TRBV27 | TGTGCCAGCAGTTTTGGGGACGGGAGCTCCTACGAGCAGTACTTC | CASSFGDGSSYEQYF
TRBJ2-1 | TRBD1 | few | TRBV5-5 | TGTGCCAGCAGCCGGGACAGGGTGGGCAATGAGCAGTTCTTC | CASSRDRVGNEQFF
TRBJ2-4 | . | . | TRBV7-2 | TGTGCCAGCAGCTTAGGGCAGGGCACCAAAAACATTCAGTACTTC | CASSLGQGTKNIQYF
TRBJ1-2 | . | . | TRBV7-9 | TGTGCCAGCAGCTTAGCACACAGACGCTATGGCTACACCTTC | CASSLAHRRYGYTF
TRBJ2-5 | TRBD1 | . | TRBV15 | TGTGCCACCACCCCCGAGAGGGGGCGACAGACCCAGTACTTC | CATTPERGRQTQYF
TRBJ2-1 | TRBD1 | few | TRBV29-1 | TGCAGCGTGGAACAGGGGACGGGGGAGCAGTTCTTC | CSVEQGTGEQFF
TRBJ2-7 | . | few | TRBV19 | TGTGCCAGTAGGGTGGGGCGGAGCTCCTACGAGCAGTACTTC | CASRVGRSSYEQYF
TRBJ1-6 | TRBD1 | few | TRBV15 | TGTGCCACCAGCAGGGGAGACAGGGGTTTACCCCTCCACTTT | CATSRGDRGLPLHF
TRBJ2-2 | TRBD2 | . | TRBV7-2 | TGTGCCAGCAGGGGACTAGCGGGGTACACCGGGGAGCTGTTTTTT | CASRGLAGYTGELFF
TRBJ2-2 | . | few | TRBV7-7 | TGTGCCAGCAGCTTAGGGGGGGCGTTCGGGGAGCTGTTTTTT | CASSLGGAFGELFF
TRBJ2-1 | . | few | TRBV29-1 | TGCAGCGTTGAAGAGGGCATATTATCCTACAATGAGCAGTTCTTC | CSVEEGILSYNEQFF